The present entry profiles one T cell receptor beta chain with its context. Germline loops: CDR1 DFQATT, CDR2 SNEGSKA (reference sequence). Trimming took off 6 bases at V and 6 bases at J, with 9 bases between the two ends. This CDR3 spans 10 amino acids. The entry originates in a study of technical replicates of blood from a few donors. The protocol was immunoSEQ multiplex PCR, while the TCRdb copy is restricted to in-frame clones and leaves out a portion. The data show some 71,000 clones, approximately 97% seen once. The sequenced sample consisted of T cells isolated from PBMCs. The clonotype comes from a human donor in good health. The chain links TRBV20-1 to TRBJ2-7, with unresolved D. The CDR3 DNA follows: TGCAGTGCCTTCCGAGGCGAGCAGTACTTC. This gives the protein CSAFRGEQYF.